The rows below give T cell receptor beta chains drawn from one sample of a study of T cell responses to AZD1222 COVID-19 vaccine. Repertoires were generated with immunoSEQ multiplex PCR, while TCRdb's copy carries only in-frame clones and drops some. The table records 80,000 or so clones, 92% of them present only once. The sample was peripheral blood, taken 28 days after the second AZD1222 dose. These receptors all stem from an adult who received the AZD1222 COVID-19 vaccine. Each CDR3 is given with its conserved first and last residue. D genes are given only for firm matches. The size entry is marked missing in some rows and otherwise reads once, few, many or a size class.

>TRBD1|TRBJ2-7|.|TRBV6-6
TGTGCCAGCAGTTCCATTTGGCAGGGGGCTTACGAGCAGTACTTC
CASSSIWQGAYEQYF
>TRBD2|TRBJ2-3|.|TRBV2
TGTGCCAGCAGGGACCCCGGGGTAGCGGGAGCAGATACGCAGTATTTT
CASRDPGVAGADTQYF
>TRBD1|TRBJ1-5|.|TRBV6-2/TRBV6-3
TGTGCCAGCAGTATGCCGACAGGGGCCCCGGATAGCAATCAGCCCCAGCATTTT
CASSMPTGAPDSNQPQHF
>TRBD1|TRBJ2-1|.|TRBV4-2
TGTGCCAGCAGCCAAGGGACAGGGGGCACTGAGCAGTTCTTC
CASSQGTGGTEQFF
>.|TRBJ1-1|.|TRBV29-1
TGCAGCGTTGAAATAAGTCGGACTGAAGCTTTCTTT
CSVEISRTEAFF
>TRBD1|TRBJ2-7|.|TRBV7-9
TGTGCCGTCCGGGACAGTAGTACCCGTGATTACGAGCAGTACTTC
CAVRDSSTRDYEQYF
>TRBD2|TRBJ2-1|few|TRBV19
TGTGCCAGTAGTACTACTAGCGGAGCCTACAATGAGCAGTTCTTC
CASSTTSGAYNEQFF
>.|TRBJ2-7|.|TRBV4-1
TGCGCCAGCAGCCAAGATCGGGGGGCTGAGTACTTC
CASSQDRGAEYF
>TRBD1|TRBJ1-6|once|TRBV4-2
TGTGCCAGCAGATCCGGGACAGGTGAAAATTCACCCCTCCACTTT
CASRSGTGENSPLHF
>.|TRBJ2-7|.|TRBV6-5
TGTGCCAGCAGGGGGGTGGTCCACTCCTACGAGCAGTACTTC
CASRGVVHSYEQYF